This TCR beta chain emerged from a study of identical twins. Broader study findings: There were fewer insertions in abundant cord blood beta clonotypes, but memory repertoires showed no such pattern.

A universal primer site was added by template switching, and unique molecular identifiers were carried by the cDNA. One entry per CDR3 protein, called by TCRdb with MiXCR from the 5' RACE reads. The data show some 500,000 distinct CDR3 sequences, 14% seen once. This clonotype was recorded at least ten times. The antigen remains unidentified. Trimming took 2 bases from V and 1 from J; bases not matched to a gene: 4. Germline-derived CDR1 and CDR2 are SGHAT and FQNNGV. The CDR3 covers 17 residues. The sample was also linked to a second study, of yellow fever vaccine responses in identical twins.

The chain combines TRBV11-2 with TRBJ2-2; 10 bases map to TRBD2. This TCR was sampled from a woman aged 18-30 years in good health. Material for sequencing was CD4+ T cells sorted from blood. The CDR3: CASSLRVAGGNTGELFF. CDR3 coding DNA: TGTGCCAGCAGCTTACGGGTAGCGGGGGGGAACACCGGGGAGCTGTTTTTT.